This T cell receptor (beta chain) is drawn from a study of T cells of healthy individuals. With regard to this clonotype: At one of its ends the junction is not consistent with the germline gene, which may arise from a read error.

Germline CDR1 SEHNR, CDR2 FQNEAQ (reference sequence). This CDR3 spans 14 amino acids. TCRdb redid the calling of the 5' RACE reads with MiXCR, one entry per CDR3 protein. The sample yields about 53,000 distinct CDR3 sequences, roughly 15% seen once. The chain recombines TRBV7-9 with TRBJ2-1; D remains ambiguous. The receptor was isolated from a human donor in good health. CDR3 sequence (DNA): TGTGCCAGCAGCGCCACAGTCACCTACATTGAGCAGTTCTTC. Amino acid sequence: CASSATVTYIEQFF.